This TCR beta chain stems from a study of T cells expressing NK-cell markers. Study-wide context: Seven of the eight sequenced donors were HCMV-seropositive; one was seronegative. Findings and caveats of the study: Researchers report these clonotypes also headed the CD3+CD56-NKG2C+ fraction in several donors.

TCRdb re-called the 5' RACE reads and shows each CDR3 protein once, DNA omitted. In total, the table holds over 200,000 distinct CDR3 sequences. As to this clonotype: Its antigen is as yet unknown.

The CDR3 runs 16 residues. The chain has TRBV21-1 and TRBJ2-7; the D gene TCRdb calls, TRBD1, cannot be checked with no DNA. TRBV21-1 is a known pseudogene. The sequenced sample was blood T cells: a sorted CD56 or NKG2C T cell subset, CD4+ or CD8+ T cells, or bulk PBMC T cells (not recorded which). The clonotype comes from a man between 18 and 35 years old in good health. The CDR3 loop reads CASSKGSGTGGYEQYF.